The rows below give T cell receptor beta chains drawn from one sample of a study of siplizumab effects on memory and regulatory T cells. Generated by immunoSEQ multiplex PCR, the TCRdb table keeps only in-frame clones and is missing some. Among 9,500 to 10,000 clones listed, about 40% were seen once. Their target antigens are unknown. Sequenced input: CFSE-low (dividing) CD4+ T cells sorted from an allogeneic mixed lymphocyte reaction. These receptors all stem from a human donor in good health; the cells came from an allogeneic mixed lymphocyte reaction. The CDR3 runs from the conserved cysteine through the conserved F or W. The order of the fields is V gene, D gene, CDR3 length, clone size, J gene, CDR3 DNA, CDR3 protein. A D gene is named only where the DNA matches it firmly. Size is omitted from some rows. Given values are once, few, many or a class for expanded clones.

V gene: TRBV18
D gene: TRBD2
CDR3 length: 13
clone size: NA
J gene: TRBJ2-5
CDR3 DNA: TGTGCCAGCTCACCTAGCGGGATGCAGACCCAGTACTTC
CDR3 protein: CASSPSGMQTQYF

V gene: TRBV12-5
D gene: NA
CDR3 length: 14
clone size: few
J gene: TRBJ2-1
CDR3 DNA: TGTGCTAGTCAGGTAGTGAGCTCCTACAATGAGCAGTTCTTC
CDR3 protein: CASQVVSSYNEQFF

V gene: TRBV2
D gene: TRBD2
CDR3 length: 15
clone size: NA
J gene: TRBJ2-3
CDR3 DNA: TGTGCCAGCAGGGAGGGTAGCGGGAGGGCAGATACGCAGTATTTT
CDR3 protein: CASREGSGRADTQYF

V gene: TRBV27
D gene: TRBD1
CDR3 length: 18
clone size: NA
J gene: TRBJ1-5
CDR3 DNA: TGTGCCAGCCCAATCTTGACGGGACAGGGGGTAGGTAATCAGCCCCAGCATTTT
CDR3 protein: CASPILTGQGVGNQPQHF

V gene: TRBV19
D gene: TRBD1
CDR3 length: 15
clone size: NA
J gene: TRBJ2-5
CDR3 DNA: TGTGCCAGTAGTATCCCCCTCCGGACAGGGGTCGCGCAGTACTTC
CDR3 protein: CASSIPLRTGVAQYF

V gene: TRBV6-6
D gene: NA
CDR3 length: 14
clone size: medium-sized
J gene: TRBJ2-7
CDR3 DNA: TGTGCCAGCAACTTACTAGGAATGGTGTACGAGCAGTACTTC
CDR3 protein: CASNLLGMVYEQYF

V gene: TRBV13
D gene: NA
CDR3 length: 14
clone size: NA
J gene: TRBJ1-2
CDR3 DNA: TGTGCCAGCAGCTTAGTAGGGTTGGGGTATGGCTACACCTTC
CDR3 protein: CASSLVGLGYGYTF

V gene: TRBV6-5
D gene: NA
CDR3 length: 12
clone size: NA
J gene: TRBJ1-3
CDR3 DNA: TGTGCCAGCAGCAACTCTGGAAACACCATATATTTT
CDR3 protein: CASSNSGNTIYF

V gene: TRBV11-3
D gene: NA
CDR3 length: 15
clone size: NA
J gene: TRBJ2-7
CDR3 DNA: TGTGCCAGCAGCTTAGGGGTGCTAGTTCATGACGAGCAGTACTTC
CDR3 protein: CASSLGVLVHDEQYF

V gene: TRBV7-9
D gene: NA
CDR3 length: 13
clone size: few
J gene: TRBJ1-1
CDR3 DNA: TGTGCCAGCAGCTTAGCCCATGGCACTGAAGCTTTCTTT
CDR3 protein: CASSLAHGTEAFF

V gene: TRBV7-9
D gene: NA
CDR3 length: 13
clone size: NA
J gene: TRBJ1-5
CDR3 DNA: TGTGCCAGCAGCTTAGATAGGGGCCAGCCCCAGCATTTT
CDR3 protein: CASSLDRGQPQHF

V gene: TRBV7-8
D gene: NA
CDR3 length: 15
clone size: NA
J gene: TRBJ2-7
CDR3 DNA: TGTGCCAGCAGCTCACCATGGGAAAGCCTCTACGAGCAGTACTTC
CDR3 protein: CASSSPWESLYEQYF

V gene: TRBV5-1
D gene: NA
CDR3 length: 14
clone size: NA
J gene: TRBJ1-1
CDR3 DNA: TGCGCCAGCAGTCCCACCGCAGGGAACACTGAAGCTTTCTTT
CDR3 protein: CASSPTAGNTEAFF

V gene: TRBV15
D gene: NA
CDR3 length: 14
clone size: NA
J gene: TRBJ2-5
CDR3 DNA: TGTGCCACCAGCAGAGATGAGGCACAAGAGACCCAGTACTTC
CDR3 protein: CATSRDEAQETQYF

V gene: TRBV19
D gene: NA
CDR3 length: 15
clone size: few
J gene: TRBJ2-1
CDR3 DNA: TGTGCCAGTAGTATGTCGACGGACCCCTACAATGAGCAGTTCTTC
CDR3 protein: CASSMSTDPYNEQFF

V gene: TRBV7-9
D gene: TRBD1
CDR3 length: 15
clone size: few
J gene: TRBJ1-4
CDR3 DNA: TGTGCCAGCAGCACGCACAGGGGGCTCAGTGAAAAACTGTTTTTT
CDR3 protein: CASSTHRGLSEKLFF

V gene: TRBV18
D gene: NA
CDR3 length: 15
clone size: large
J gene: TRBJ1-1
CDR3 DNA: TGTGCCAGCTCACCATTCCCACAACGGAACACTGAAGCTTTCTTT
CDR3 protein: CASSPFPQRNTEAFF

V gene: TRBV7-8
D gene: TRBD2
CDR3 length: 17
clone size: once
J gene: TRBJ2-5
CDR3 DNA: TGTGCCAGCAGCTTAGTATTTAGCGGGCGATTACAAGAGACCCAGTACTTC
CDR3 protein: CASSLVFSGRLQETQYF

V gene: TRBV7-9
D gene: NA
CDR3 length: 11
clone size: medium-sized
J gene: TRBJ2-7
CDR3 DNA: TGTGCCAGCAGCTCATCTACGAAGCAGTACTTC
CDR3 protein: CASSSSTKQYF

V gene: TRBV2
D gene: NA
CDR3 length: 13
clone size: NA
J gene: TRBJ2-7
CDR3 DNA: TGTGCCAGCAGAGGGGCGGGCGGCTACGAGCAGTACTTC
CDR3 protein: CASRGAGGYEQYF

V gene: TRBV18
D gene: NA
CDR3 length: 16
clone size: NA
J gene: TRBJ2-1
CDR3 DNA: TGTGCCAGCTCACCGCCCAGGTCTCGGATCTACAATGAGCAGTTCTTC
CDR3 protein: CASSPPRSRIYNEQFF

V gene: TRBV5-1
D gene: NA
CDR3 length: 14
clone size: once
J gene: TRBJ2-5
CDR3 DNA: TGCGCCAGCAGCTTGGATAGGGCCCAAGAGACCCAGTACTTC
CDR3 protein: CASSLDRAQETQYF

V gene: TRBV5-1
D gene: TRBD1
CDR3 length: 15
clone size: medium-sized
J gene: TRBJ2-1
CDR3 DNA: TGCGCCAGCAGCCCGGGACAGGGGGCCTTCAATGAGCAGTTCTTC
CDR3 protein: CASSPGQGAFNEQFF

V gene: TRBV5-8
D gene: NA
CDR3 length: 13
clone size: few
J gene: TRBJ2-5
CDR3 DNA: TGTGCCAGCAGCTTCGGCAGGGAGGAGACCCAGTACTTC
CDR3 protein: CASSFGREETQYF

V gene: TRBV9
D gene: TRBD1
CDR3 length: 15
clone size: NA
J gene: TRBJ2-7
CDR3 DNA: TGTGCCAGCAGCGTAGAGACAGGGGCGGTCTACGAGCAGTACTTC
CDR3 protein: CASSVETGAVYEQYF

V gene: TRBV2
D gene: NA
CDR3 length: 14
clone size: few
J gene: TRBJ1-5
CDR3 DNA: TGTGCCAGCAGTGACAGAAACGGTAATCAGCCCCAGCATTTT
CDR3 protein: CASSDRNGNQPQHF

V gene: TRBV6-5
D gene: NA
CDR3 length: 15
clone size: NA
J gene: TRBJ2-1
CDR3 DNA: TGTGCCAGCAGGCGGACAGGAGGGGCATACAATGAGCAGTTCTTC
CDR3 protein: CASRRTGGAYNEQFF

V gene: TRBV11-1
D gene: NA
CDR3 length: 13
clone size: once
J gene: TRBJ1-2
CDR3 DNA: TGTGCCAGCAGCTCTCGGATTGCGAGTGGCTACACCTTC
CDR3 protein: CASSSRIASGYTF

V gene: TRBV4-1
D gene: NA
CDR3 length: 14
clone size: medium-sized
J gene: TRBJ2-1
CDR3 DNA: TGCGCCAGCAGCCAAGGACGAGACTACAATGAGCAGTTCTTC
CDR3 protein: CASSQGRDYNEQFF

V gene: TRBV30
D gene: TRBD2
CDR3 length: 12
clone size: NA
J gene: TRBJ2-1
CDR3 DNA: TGTGCCGGGGGGACTAGCGGGGGGTCGCAGTTCTTC
CDR3 protein: CAGGTSGGSQFF

V gene: TRBV5-8
D gene: NA
CDR3 length: 14
clone size: once
J gene: TRBJ2-1
CDR3 DNA: TGTGCCAGCAGCTCCCGGGACTGGGCCCGGAAGCAGTTCTTC
CDR3 protein: CASSSRDWARKQFF

V gene: TRBV28
D gene: NA
CDR3 length: 17
clone size: NA
J gene: TRBJ1-1
CDR3 DNA: TGTGCCAGCAGTCCCCCTAGGGGCGTAACCATGAACACTGAAGCTTTCTTT
CDR3 protein: CASSPPRGVTMNTEAFF

V gene: TRBV18
D gene: NA
CDR3 length: 15
clone size: NA
J gene: TRBJ2-2
CDR3 DNA: TGTGCCAGCTCACCACGACGGGCGGGAACCGGGGAGCTGTTTTTT
CDR3 protein: CASSPRRAGTGELFF

V gene: TRBV30
D gene: TRBD2
CDR3 length: 15
clone size: few
J gene: TRBJ2-1
CDR3 DNA: TGTGCCTGGAGGGTTAGCGGGAGGGGGTACAATGAGCAGTTCTTC
CDR3 protein: CAWRVSGRGYNEQFF

V gene: TRBV2
D gene: NA
CDR3 length: 15
clone size: few
J gene: TRBJ2-2
CDR3 DNA: TGTGCCAGTTCATTTTTCGGGCCGAACACCGGGGAGCTGTTTTTT
CDR3 protein: CASSFFGPNTGELFF

V gene: TRBV2
D gene: NA
CDR3 length: 16
clone size: few
J gene: TRBJ2-3
CDR3 DNA: TGTGCCAGCATCAATCACATGGCTAGCGCCACAGATACGCAGTATTTT
CDR3 protein: CASINHMASATDTQYF

V gene: TRBV18
D gene: NA
CDR3 length: 13
clone size: medium-sized
J gene: TRBJ2-3
CDR3 DNA: TGTGCCAGCTCACCACGAGGAGCAGATACGCAGTATTTT
CDR3 protein: CASSPRGADTQYF

V gene: TRBV11-3
D gene: NA
CDR3 length: 15
clone size: medium-sized
J gene: TRBJ2-2
CDR3 DNA: TGTGCCAGCAGCATCATCAGGGCGAACACCGGGGAGCTGTTTTTT
CDR3 protein: CASSIIRANTGELFF

V gene: TRBV29-1
D gene: TRBD2
CDR3 length: 14
clone size: NA
J gene: TRBJ2-7
CDR3 DNA: TGCAGCGTTGAATTAGGCGGGAGTTTCTACGAGCAGTACTTC
CDR3 protein: CSVELGGSFYEQYF

V gene: TRBV5-4
D gene: NA
CDR3 length: 17
clone size: NA
J gene: TRBJ2-1
CDR3 DNA: TGTGCCAGCAGCCCAAATTCTGGGGGAGTAGCCTACAATGAGCAGTTCTTC
CDR3 protein: CASSPNSGGVAYNEQFF

V gene: TRBV29-1
D gene: NA
CDR3 length: 13
clone size: NA
J gene: TRBJ1-2
CDR3 DNA: TGCAGCGTTGACTTACTCTCGGGGGCTGGCTACACCTTC
CDR3 protein: CSVDLLSGAGYTF

V gene: TRBV18
D gene: TRBD1
CDR3 length: 15
clone size: medium-sized
J gene: TRBJ1-2
CDR3 DNA: TGTGCCAGCTCACCCCGTGTGGACAGGATCTATGGCTACACCTTC
CDR3 protein: CASSPRVDRIYGYTF

V gene: TRBV6-6
D gene: NA
CDR3 length: 14
clone size: once
J gene: TRBJ2-3
CDR3 DNA: TGTGCCAGCAGTTACGCCCGCCGAACAGATACGCAGTATTTT
CDR3 protein: CASSYARRTDTQYF

V gene: TRBV6-1
D gene: TRBD1
CDR3 length: 15
clone size: few
J gene: TRBJ2-3
CDR3 DNA: TGTGCCAGCAGCCTGCGGACAGGGGAGGCAGATACGCAGTATTTT
CDR3 protein: CASSLRTGEADTQYF

V gene: TRBV25-1
D gene: NA
CDR3 length: 14
clone size: NA
J gene: TRBJ2-2
CDR3 DNA: TGTGCCAGCACGGGACTAGGGGGCGGCGGGGAGCTGTTTTTT
CDR3 protein: CASTGLGGGGELFF

V gene: TRBV4-2
D gene: NA
CDR3 length: 14
clone size: NA
J gene: TRBJ2-7
CDR3 DNA: TGTGCCAGCAGCCCCCCTGGCCCTTCCTACGAGCAGTACTTC
CDR3 protein: CASSPPGPSYEQYF